Below, 25 T cell receptor beta chains from the same sample are listed, as sequenced in a study of early stage breast cancer tumors (dated by TCRdb to the late 2010s). Library preparation employed the immunoSEQ multiplex PCR assay. The clones in this table, taken by TCRdb from immuneACCESS, are in-frame only. Not every clone is retained; where verified, under half of the shortfall comes from an unresolved V gene, and the cause of the rest is unknown. For this sample there are about 69,000 clones; over 80% appear just once. 4.7% of the sample rests with the top ten. Sample: blood. These receptors were obtained from a person in their 40s with breast cancer.

On this clone itself: Germline is not matched at one junction end, which may reflect a read error. The CDR3 DNA follows: TGTGCCAGCAGTGGGAACTCTGAAGCTTTCTTT. Amino acid sequence: CASSGNSEAFF. The V and J genes are TRBV6-5 and TRBJ1-1; D remains unclear. Looked up from germline, CDR1 is MNHEY and CDR2 is SVGAGI. CDR3 length: 11 residues.

The chain has TRBV18 and TRBJ2-1, with 9 bases that match TRBD2. The germline V gene encodes CDR1 KGHSH and CDR2 LQKENI. Trimming cost V 4 bases and J 5 bases; bases outside gene matches: 3. This CDR3 is built from 14 residues. The CDR3 nucleotides read TGTGCCAGCTCACGGGGACTAGCCGACAATGAGCAGTTCTTC. Its protein product is CASSRGLADNEQFF.

This clone was recorded once. The CDR3 reads CASSFWGSGTDTQYF. For the CDR3, the DNA is TGTGCCAGCAGTTTTTGGGGGAGTGGCACAGATACGCAGTATTTT. The rearrangement joins TRBV28 to TRBJ2-3, with D tentatively TRBD1 or TRBD2 (5 bases each). V was shortened by 3 bases and J by 1 base, with 11 bases between the two germline ends. Germline V gene data show CDR1 as MDHEN and CDR2 as SYDVKM. The CDR3 runs 15 residues.

This clone was seen a handful of times. The chain combines TRBV6-5 with TRBJ1-5; no reliable D call. V shed 7 bases and J shed 0 bases, with 13 bases lying between them. CDR3 length: 15 residues. Germline CDR1 reads MNHEY; CDR2 reads SVGAGI. Here the CDR3 DNA reads TGTGCCAGCACCCCAGGTGGGAATAGCAATCAGCCCCAGCATTTT. This sequence encodes CASTPGGNSNQPQHF.

The J gene is TRBJ2-1, the V gene TRBV18; D is uncertain. Germline values: CDR1 KGHSH, CDR2 LQKENI. The CDR3 has 12 amino acids. The V gene lost 3 bases and the J gene lost 14 bases, with 14 bases spanning the gap. This chain's CDR3 is CASSPNEVLEFF. In nucleotides, the CDR3 is TGTGCCAGCTCACCCAACGAGGTCCTAGAGTTCTTC.

This chain uses TRBV18 with TRBJ2-7; TRBD1 is a possible D gene (6 bases). Germline V gene sequence: CDR1 KGHSH, CDR2 LQKENI. This CDR3 comprises 14 residues. The ends were cut back, 3 bases at V and 3 bases at J, with 12 bases in the middle. CDR3 nucleotide sequence: TGTGCCAGCTCACCTACAGGGACCTACTACGAGCAGTACTTC. It is translated as CASSPTGTYYEQYF.

The chain joins TRBV7-3 to TRBJ2-2, with 13 bases identical to TRBD2. The CDR3 runs 16 residues. After removal of 4 bases from V and 8 bases from J, the junction contained 7 bases not matched to a gene. In germline, CDR1 is SGHTA, CDR2 FQGTGA. In DNA, the CDR3 is TGTGCCAGCAGCTCAGTAGGGACTAGCGGGAATGGGGAGCTGTTTTTT. Protein sequence: CASSSVGTSGNGELFF.

The chain couples TRBV27 to TRBJ1-1; D may be TRBD1 (6 bases). V was shortened by 2 bases and J by 4 bases, with 14 bases between the two germline ends. The CDR3 loop spans 15 amino acids. Germline values: CDR1 MNHEY, CDR2 SMNVEV (reference sequence). The CDR3 nucleotides read TGTGCCAGCAGTTTAATCCCAGGGGCTGGCACTGAAGCTTTCTTT. It encodes CASSLIPGAGTEAFF.

The genes are TRBV7-8 and TRBJ1-5, with TRBD1 as a possible D gene (5 bases). The CDR3 loop spans 13 amino acids. Trimming shortened V by 5 bases and J by 5 bases, and 10 bases separated the two germline ends. Germline V CDR1 and CDR2: SGHVS, FQNEAQ. CDR3 amino acids: CASSKQEDQPQHF. CDR3 nucleotides: TGTGCCAGCAGCAAACAGGAAGATCAGCCCCAGCATTTT.

The genes are TRBV7-9 and TRBJ1-2; 7 bases map to TRBD1. The length of the CDR3 is 14 residues. The trim removed 1 base at V and 5 bases at J, leaving 4 bases unmatched. Per the germline V gene, CDR1 is SEHNR and CDR2 is FQNEAQ (reference sequence). The CDR3 DNA reads TGTGCCAGCAGCTTAGTGGAGGGGGCTTATGGCTACACCTTC. This sequence encodes CASSLVEGAYGYTF.

This rearrangement joins TRBV18 to TRBJ2-2, with 11 bases identical to TRBD1. With 6 bases clipped from V and 0 bases from J, the junction kept 0 bases outside the gene matches. There are 15 residues in the CDR3. CDR1 KGHSH and CDR2 LQKENI come from the germline V gene. CDR3 sequence reads: CASSGQGANTGELFF. The CDR3 DNA follows: TGTGCCAGCTCGGGACAGGGGGCGAACACCGGGGAGCTGTTTTTT.

CDR3 coding DNA: TGTGCCAGCAGTTACTCTTGGGACCACTACGAGCAGTACTTC. It specifies CASSYSWDHYEQYF. J is TRBJ2-7 and V is TRBV6-5, with D perhaps being TRBD1 or TRBD2 (5 bases each). Germline V gene data show CDR1 as MNHEY and CDR2 as SVGAGI. With 0 bases removed from V and 3 bases from J, the gap between germline ends came to 9 bases. The CDR3 loop spans 14 amino acids.

The chain is built from TRBV9 and TRBJ2-1, with D possibly matching TRBD2 (5 bases). Trimming left V 0 bases short and J 3 bases short, with 10 bases between. The CDR3 has 15 residues. Germline CDR1 reads SGDLS; CDR2 reads YYNGEE. The CDR3 protein is CASSVGGSFYNEQFF. The CDR3 bases are TGTGCCAGCAGCGTAGGAGGGTCTTTCTACAATGAGCAGTTCTTC.

This rearrangement joins TRBV9 to TRBJ2-1; D possibly corresponds to TRBD2 (5 bases). CDR1 is SGDLS, CDR2 YYNGEE, per germline. The CDR3 consists of 16 residues. V lost 1 base, J lost 2 bases, and 13 bases lay in between. The CDR3 DNA follows: TGTGCCAGCAGCGTAATGGAGCGGAGCCCCTACAATGAGCAGTTCTTC. This translates into CASSVMERSPYNEQFF.

Note on this clone: At one boundary the junction diverges from the germline segment, which might be a read error. The CDR3: CASSPTGDIPTGF. The DNA of the CDR3 is TGTGCCAGCTCACCAACAGGGGACATCCCGACGGGTTTT. This chain joins TRBV18 and TRBJ1-4; 7 positions agree with TRBD1. Per germline, CDR1 KGHSH and CDR2 LQKENI. The CDR3 extends over 13 amino acids.

The V call is TRBV5-1, the J call TRBJ1-4; D gene ambiguous. The germline CDR1 and CDR2 sequences are SGHRS and YFSETQ. This CDR3 has 17 residues. V lost 1 base and J lost 1, with 14 bases in between. CDR3 in DNA: TGCGCCAGCAGCTTGATTTGGAACCGAGGAACTAATGAAAAACTGTTTTTT. It encodes CASSLIWNRGTNEKLFF.

V and J are TRBV19 and TRBJ1-1; a possible D gene is TRBD1 (6 bases). Germline V gives CDR1 LNHDA, CDR2 SQIVND (reference sequence). Trimming cost V 4 bases and J 0 bases, with 9 bases left between them. The CDR3 runs to 14 residues. CDR3 region: CASSNGGMNTEAFF. The CDR3 DNA reads TGTGCCAGTAGTAACGGGGGCATGAACACTGAAGCTTTCTTT.

The rearrangement joins TRBV19 to TRBJ2-7, with TRBD1 as a possible D gene (6 bases). The V and J ends lost 5 bases and 3 bases respectively, with 20 bases between them. Germline V gives CDR1 LNHDA, CDR2 SQIVND (reference sequence). The CDR3 is 16 residues long. In DNA form, the CDR3 reads TGTGCCAGTAGTCCGCGGAGCAGGGGCTTGGACTACGAGCAGTACTTC. Its translation is CASSPRSRGLDYEQYF.

The gene calls are TRBV19 and TRBJ2-1, with a tentative D call TRBD2 (6 bases). V dropped 6 bases and J dropped 6 bases, with 15 bases sitting between them. CDR1 is LNHDA, CDR2 SQIVND, per germline (reference sequence). The CDR3 length is 14 residues. CDR3 residues: CASRLREAGNEQFF. The CDR3 DNA reads as TGTGCCAGTAGACTCAGGGAGGCCGGCAATGAGCAGTTCTTC. The full variable domain, its missing parts supplied by reference TRBV19 and TRBJ2-1, is DGGITQSPKYLFRKEGQNVTLSCEQNLNHDAMYWYRQDPGQGLRLIYYSQIVNDFQKGDIAEGYSVSREKKESFPLTVTSAQKNPTAFYLCASRLREAGNEQFFGPGTRLTVL.

A single count supports this clone. The rearrangement links TRBV28 to TRBJ2-1; TRBD2 matches 9 bases. Germline values: CDR1 MDHEN, CDR2 SYDVKM. The V segment lost 4 bases and the J segment 0 bases; nucleotides outside the gene matches: 16. The CDR3 loop spans 20 amino acids. The CDR3 loop is CASSSSAAGGRHSSYNEQFF. The CDR3 coding sequence is TGTGCCAGCAGTTCCTCCGCAGCGGGAGGAAGACACAGCTCCTACAATGAGCAGTTCTTC.

The chain uses TRBV6-1 and TRBJ2-7, with D perhaps TRBD2 (5 bases). Germline V CDR1 and CDR2: MNHNS, SASEGT. This CDR3 comprises 12 residues. Trimming shortened V by 6 bases and J by 3 bases, and 9 bases separated the two germline ends. The CDR3 region is CASRGSGYEQYF. The CDR3 region has the DNA TGTGCCAGCAGGGGGAGCGGCTACGAGCAGTACTTC.

V usage is TRBV19 and J usage is TRBJ2-7; the D gene is possibly TRBD2 (5 bases). The CDR3 is 15 amino acids. V shed 5 bases and J shed 0 bases, with 14 bases lying between them. The germline V gene encodes CDR1 LNHDA and CDR2 SQIVND (reference sequence). The CDR3: CASSPRGQASYEQYF. In DNA, the CDR3 is TGTGCCAGTAGTCCGCGCGGGCAAGCCTCCTACGAGCAGTACTTC.

This sequence joins TRBV27 and TRBJ1-2; 9 nucleotides line up with TRBD1. In germline, CDR1 is MNHEY, CDR2 SMNVEV (reference sequence). J lost 4 bases, V lost 6 bases, and 9 bases had no gene match. The CDR3 spans 15 residues. CDR3 nucleotides: TGTGCCAGCAGACTAGCGCCGACAGGGGGCTATGGCTACACCTTC. Its translation: CASRLAPTGGYGYTF.

The CDR3, as DNA: TGTGCCAGCAGCTGGGATAGCGGATATAACAATGAGCAGTTCTTC. Its translation: CASSWDSGYNNEQFF. The chain links TRBV7-3 to TRBJ2-1, with D possibly TRBD2 on 6 matching bases. From germline, CDR1 is SGHTA and CDR2 FQGTGA. The CDR3 loop spans 15 amino acids. Trimming removed 4 bases at V and 5 bases at J, with 15 bases between. The whole variable domain, filled in from reference TRBV7-3 and TRBJ2-1, reads GAGVSQTPSNKVTEKGKYVELRCDPISGHTALYWYRQSLGQGPEFLIYFQGTGAADDSGLPNDRFFAVRPEGSVSTLKIQRTERGDSAVYLCASSWDSGYNNEQFFGPGTRLTVL.

This clone was found a few times. The gene calls are TRBV18 and TRBJ1-1; D is unresolved. V was pared by 6 bases and J by 5 bases, with 10 bases between. This CDR3 has 12 residues. Per the germline V gene, CDR1 is KGHSH and CDR2 is LQKENI. The CDR3 nucleotides read TGTGCCAGCTCCACCAAAGGGACTGAAGCTTTCTTT. Protein sequence: CASSTKGTEAFF.